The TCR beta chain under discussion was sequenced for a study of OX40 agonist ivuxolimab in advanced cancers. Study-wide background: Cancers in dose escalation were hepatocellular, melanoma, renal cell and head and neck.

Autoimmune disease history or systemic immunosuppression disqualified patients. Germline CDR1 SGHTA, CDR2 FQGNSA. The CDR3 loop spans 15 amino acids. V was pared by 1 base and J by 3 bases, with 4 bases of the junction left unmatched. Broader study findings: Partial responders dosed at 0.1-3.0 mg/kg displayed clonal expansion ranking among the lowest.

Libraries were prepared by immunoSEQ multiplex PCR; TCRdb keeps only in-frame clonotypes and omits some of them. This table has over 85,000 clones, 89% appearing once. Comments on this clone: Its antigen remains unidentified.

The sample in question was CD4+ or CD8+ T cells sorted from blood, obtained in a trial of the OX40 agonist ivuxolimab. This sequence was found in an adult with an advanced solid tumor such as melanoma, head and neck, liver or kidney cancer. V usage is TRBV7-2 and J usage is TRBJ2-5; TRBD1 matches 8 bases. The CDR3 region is CASSLVGQGEETQYF. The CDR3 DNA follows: TGTGCCAGCAGCTTAGTCGGACAGGGAGAAGAGACCCAGTACTTC.